This T cell receptor beta chain was obtained from a study of identical twins. A remark on this clonotype: The target antigen is unknown.

TCRdb re-called the 5' RACE reads through MiXCR, storing one row per CDR3 protein. The sample yields around 510,000 distinct CDR3 sequences, 13% to 15% seen once. The CDR3 runs 13 residues. Trimming shortened V by 4 bases and J by 1 base, and 5 bases separated the two germline ends. The germline gives CDR1 MNHNS, CDR2 SASEGT. Study conclusions and caveats: Conclusions leaned on cross-sectional statistical analysis and did not track the same donors over time. A lower insertion count was a feature of abundant cord blood beta clonotypes, with no such feature in memory repertoires. The study found weaker excess twin sharing in beta out-of-frame sequences. Low generation-probability sequences were in excess among twin-shared out-of-frame alpha sequences.

A further study also used this sample, focusing on yellow fever vaccine responses in identical twins.

The V gene is TRBV6-1, the J gene TRBJ1-5; D not certain. Specimen: CD4+ T cells sorted from blood. This sequence was found in a woman aged 18-29 years in good health. CDR3 in amino acids: CASSGASNQPQHF. CDR3 nucleotide sequence: TGTGCCAGCAGTGGAGCGAGCAATCAGCCCCAGCATTTT.